This T cell receptor beta chain came from a study of PD-L1 blockade in urothelial cancer. Study at large: Patients had undergone 0 to 3 prior chemotherapy regimens. Blood was evaluated 3 weeks (second dose) and 6 weeks after therapy began. Counts from blood samples showed a median of roughly 150,000 T cells.

The assay was immunoSEQ multiplex PCR, and TCRdb's table has in-frame clones only and misses some. The sample includes 85,000 to 90,000 clones, 90% of them seen just once. CDR3 length: 13 residues. V was clipped by 5 bases and J by 4 bases, with 11 bases between them. Germline values: CDR1 MRHNA, CDR2 SNTAGT. This sequence was found in a man aged 60 to 69 with urothelial cancer. The sample was PBMCs, taken around atezolizumab (anti-PD-L1) treatment. The rearrangement uses TRBV6-4 and TRBJ1-2; no firm D call. The CDR3 DNA is TGTGCCAGCAGTCAGGCGCCTGGCTATGGCTACACCTTC. Amino acid sequence: CASSQAPGYGYTF.